This T cell receptor (beta chain) emerged from a study of cytomegalovirus exposure and HLA in healthy donors. Overall study results and limits: Follow-up analysis later connected one missense variant in DCLRE1C with trimming of TCR beta V- and J-genes.

Trimming removed 10 bases at V and 3 bases at J, with 19 bases between. This CDR3 contains 14 residues. Germline-derived CDR1 and CDR2 are MDHEN and SYDVKM. This PCR relied on a set of 60 Vbeta primers and 13 Jbeta primers. Sequencing was performed with immunoSEQ multiplex PCR; in TCRdb, only in-frame clones are kept and a portion is missing. The repertoire table contains 120,000 or so clones. Points on this clone: As yet, its antigen is unknown.

This chain joins TRBV28 and TRBJ2-7, with a possible D match to TRBD2 (6 bases). Sequenced input: PBMCs. This TCR derives from a man aged 18 to 35 in good health and CMV-seronegative. CDR3 nucleotides: TGTGCCACCAAGAGGAGGGACTGGGGCTACGAGCAGTACTTC. Translated, it gives CATKRRDWGYEQYF.